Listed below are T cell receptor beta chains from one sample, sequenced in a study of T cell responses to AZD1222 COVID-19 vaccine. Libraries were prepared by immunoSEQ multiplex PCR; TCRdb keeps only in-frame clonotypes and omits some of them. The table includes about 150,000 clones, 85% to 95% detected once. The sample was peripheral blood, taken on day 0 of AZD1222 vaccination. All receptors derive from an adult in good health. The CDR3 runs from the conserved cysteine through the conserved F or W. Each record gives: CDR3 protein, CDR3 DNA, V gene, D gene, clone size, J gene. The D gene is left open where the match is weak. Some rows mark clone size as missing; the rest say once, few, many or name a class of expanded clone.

CDR3: CASSPGQSYEQYF; DNA: TGTGCCAGTAGCCCGGGACAGTCCTACGAGCAGTACTTC; V: TRBV19; D: TRBD1; size: NA; J: TRBJ2-7
CDR3: CASSPRHPPDF; DNA: TGTGCCAGCAGTCCGAGACACCCCCCGGACTTC; V: TRBV27; D: NA; size: NA; J: TRBJ2-7
CDR3: CASSWTGQDTEAFF; DNA: TGTGCCAGCTCTTGGACAGGACAGGACACTGAAGCTTTCTTT; V: TRBV9; D: TRBD1; size: NA; J: TRBJ1-1
CDR3: CASSQGPGGNSYEQYF; DNA: TGTGCCAGCAGCCAAGGGCCAGGGGGGAACTCCTACGAGCAGTACTTC; V: TRBV3-1/TRBV3-2; D: NA; size: NA; J: TRBJ2-7
CDR3: CASPRGQGSYNEQFF; DNA: TGCGCCAGTCCCAGGGGGCAGGGCTCCTACAATGAGCAGTTCTTC; V: TRBV10-1; D: TRBD1; size: NA; J: TRBJ2-1
CDR3: CASSSGGYGANEKLFF; DNA: TGTGCCAGCAGCTCTGGTGGTTACGGCGCTAATGAAAAACTGTTTTTT; V: TRBV5-4; D: NA; size: NA; J: TRBJ1-4
CDR3: CASSLGTGRAPLHF; DNA: TGTGCCAGTAGCCTCGGGACAGGGAGAGCACCCCTCCACTTT; V: TRBV19; D: TRBD1; size: NA; J: TRBJ1-6
CDR3: CASSHIFRDSFRQFF; DNA: TGTGCCAGCAGTCATATATTCCGGGACAGTTTTAGGCAGTTCTTC; V: TRBV6-5; D: TRBD1; size: NA; J: TRBJ2-1
CDR3: CASRVEPTEAFF; DNA: TGTGCCAGCAGAGTAGAGCCGACTGAAGCTTTCTTT; V: TRBV12-3/TRBV12-4; D: NA; size: NA; J: TRBJ1-1
CDR3: CASSEPSRGAGLVSNEQFF; DNA: TGTGCCAGCAGCGAACCGAGTAGGGGGGCGGGACTTGTTTCTAATGAGCAGTTCTTC; V: TRBV9; D: NA; size: NA; J: TRBJ2-1
CDR3: CASSLGGRESSYNEQFF; DNA: TGTGCCAGCAGCTTAGGGGGGCGGGAGAGCTCCTACAATGAGCAGTTCTTC; V: TRBV7-8; D: NA; size: once; J: TRBJ2-1
CDR3: CASGMGGNTIYF; DNA: TGTGCCAGCGGGATGGGTGGAAACACCATATATTTT; V: TRBV27; D: NA; size: NA; J: TRBJ1-3
CDR3: CASKGAGGKETQYF; DNA: TGTGCCAGCAAGGGAGCGGGGGGGAAAGAGACCCAGTACTTC; V: TRBV6-5; D: TRBD2; size: NA; J: TRBJ2-5
CDR3: CASSLRRGGTEAFF; DNA: TGTGCCAGCAGTCTCCGCCGAGGTGGGACTGAAGCTTTCTTT; V: TRBV6-5; D: NA; size: NA; J: TRBJ1-1
CDR3: CASSLGVNQPQHF; DNA: TGTGCCAGCAGCCTAGGGGTCAATCAGCCCCAGCATTTT; V: TRBV14; D: NA; size: NA; J: TRBJ1-5
CDR3: CASSRGTGGANTEAFF; DNA: TGTGCCAGCAGCCGGGGGACAGGGGGCGCGAACACTGAAGCTTTCTTT; V: TRBV3-1/TRBV3-2; D: TRBD1; size: NA; J: TRBJ1-1
CDR3: CAWSPGTANHEKLFF; DNA: TGTGCCTGGAGTCCTGGGACCGCGAACCATGAAAAACTGTTTTTT; V: TRBV30; D: NA; size: NA; J: TRBJ1-4
CDR3: CASSSVPRSPLHF; DNA: TGTGCCAGCAGCTCCGTCCCAAGGTCACCCCTCCACTTT; V: TRBV9; D: NA; size: NA; J: TRBJ1-6
CDR3: CASSLLGAEWEQYF; DNA: TGTGCCAGCTCGCTACTCGGAGCGGAATGGGAGCAGTACTTC; V: TRBV18; D: NA; size: NA; J: TRBJ2-7
CDR3: CASSAGTGNVWAYTEAFF; DNA: TGCGCCAGCAGCGCCGGGACAGGGAATGTATGGGCCTACACTGAAGCTTTCTTT; V: TRBV5-1; D: TRBD1; size: NA; J: TRBJ1-1
CDR3: CASSLSGGFLNTEAFF; DNA: TGTGCCAGCAGTTTATCGGGAGGGTTTTTAAACACTGAAGCTTTCTTT; V: TRBV27; D: NA; size: NA; J: TRBJ1-1
CDR3: CASRQLAGGQDTQYF; DNA: TGTGCCAGCAGGCAACTAGCGGGGGGGCAAGATACGCAGTATTTT; V: TRBV28; D: TRBD2; size: NA; J: TRBJ2-3
CDR3: CASSTDMNYGYTF; DNA: TGTGCCAGTAGTACCGACATGAACTATGGCTACACCTTC; V: TRBV19; D: NA; size: NA; J: TRBJ1-2
CDR3: CASSNTGTPTAYNEQFF; DNA: TGTGCCAGCTCAAATACCGGGACACCGACGGCATACAATGAGCAGTTCTTC; V: TRBV18; D: NA; size: few; J: TRBJ2-1
CDR3: CASSAPGQGASGYTF; DNA: TGTGCCAGCAGCGCACCGGGACAGGGGGCAAGCGGCTACACCTTC; V: TRBV9; D: TRBD1; size: NA; J: TRBJ1-2
CDR3: CASSPGLAGNTIYF; DNA: TGTGCCAGCAGCCCGGGACTCGCAGGAAACACCATATATTTT; V: TRBV25-1; D: NA; size: NA; J: TRBJ1-3
CDR3: CASSLGGLAVGYEQYF; DNA: TGTGCCAGCAGCTTAGGAGGGCTAGCGGTTGGTTACGAGCAGTACTTC; V: TRBV11-2; D: TRBD2; size: NA; J: TRBJ2-7
CDR3: CASSPSPTEAFF; DNA: TGTGCCAGTAGCCCGTCCCCGACTGAAGCTTTCTTT; V: TRBV19; D: NA; size: NA; J: TRBJ1-1
CDR3: CAISGWRGGTDTQYF; DNA: TGTGCCATCAGTGGCTGGCGGGGGGGCACAGATACGCAGTATTTT; V: TRBV10-3; D: TRBD2; size: NA; J: TRBJ2-3
CDR3: CASGAGDQPQHF; DNA: TGTGCCAGCGGGGCAGGGGATCAGCCCCAGCATTTT; V: TRBV3-1/TRBV3-2; D: NA; size: NA; J: TRBJ1-5
CDR3: CASSLGLGPYEQYF; DNA: TGTGCCAGCAGCTTAGGGCTAGGCCCCTACGAGCAGTACTTC; V: TRBV7-6; D: NA; size: NA; J: TRBJ2-7
CDR3: CASSEGAGRGNYGYTF; DNA: TGTGCCAGCAGTGAGGGCGCGGGGCGAGGTAACTATGGCTACACCTTC; V: TRBV2; D: NA; size: NA; J: TRBJ1-2
CDR3: CASSQDRGGPIEQYF; DNA: TGCGCCAGCAGCCAAGACAGGGGCGGTCCGATCGAGCAGTACTTC; V: TRBV4-3; D: NA; size: NA; J: TRBJ2-7
CDR3: CASSHYSQGTGELFF; DNA: TGCGCCAGCAGCCACTATTCTCAGGGAACCGGGGAGCTGTTTTTT; V: TRBV4-3; D: NA; size: NA; J: TRBJ2-2
CDR3: CASCAVESSEAFF; DNA: TGTGCCAGCTGCGCAGTGGAGTCCTCCGAAGCTTTCTTT; V: TRBV18; D: NA; size: NA; J: TRBJ1-1
CDR3: CASSLVGTLFNSPLHF; DNA: TGTGCCAGCAGCTTAGTTGGCACCCTGTTTAATTCACCCCTCCACTTT; V: TRBV7-9; D: NA; size: NA; J: TRBJ1-6
CDR3: CASSFGFNEKLFF; DNA: TGTGCCAGCTCATTCGGGTTTAATGAAAAACTGTTTTTT; V: TRBV18; D: NA; size: NA; J: TRBJ1-4
CDR3: CAISPQANTGELFF; DNA: TGTGCCATCAGCCCGCAGGCGAACACCGGGGAGCTGTTTTTT; V: TRBV10-3; D: NA; size: NA; J: TRBJ2-2
CDR3: CASSQNGNTIYF; DNA: TGTGCCAGCAGCCAGAATGGAAACACCATATATTTT; V: TRBV28; D: NA; size: NA; J: TRBJ1-3
CDR3: CATTDRAGNTIYF; DNA: TGTGCCACCACGGACAGGGCTGGAAACACCATATATTTT; V: TRBV3-1/TRBV3-2; D: TRBD1; size: few; J: TRBJ1-3
CDR3: CASTKPGQGSIGYTF; DNA: TGTGCCAGCACTAAACCGGGACAGGGAAGCATCGGCTACACCTTC; V: TRBV7-2; D: TRBD1; size: NA; J: TRBJ1-2
CDR3: CASRLDAGYPYEQYF; DNA: TGTGCCAGCAGGCTAGACGCGGGGTACCCCTACGAGCAGTACTTC; V: TRBV6-5; D: NA; size: NA; J: TRBJ2-7
CDR3: CATSRDRRFGNTIYF; DNA: TGTGCCACCAGCAGAGACAGGCGGTTCGGAAACACCATATATTTT; V: TRBV15; D: NA; size: NA; J: TRBJ1-3
CDR3: CASSLISGGNTEAFF; DNA: TGTGCCAGCAGCTTGATTTCCGGGGGAAACACTGAAGCTTTCTTT; V: TRBV5-5; D: NA; size: NA; J: TRBJ1-1
CDR3: CASSLGPDNEQFF; DNA: TGTGCTAGCAGCTTAGGTCCGGACAATGAGCAGTTCTTC; V: TRBV7-7; D: NA; size: NA; J: TRBJ2-1